These 24 T cell receptor beta chains originate from one sample sequenced in a study of cytomegalovirus exposure and HLA in healthy donors. PCR primers comprised 60 Vbeta and 13 Jbeta primers. The assay was immunoSEQ multiplex PCR, and TCRdb's table has in-frame clones only and misses some. The data contain tens of thousands of clones, roughly 89% of them singletons. Sequences were obtained from PBMCs. The receptors shown here come from a woman in her thirties or forties in good health and CMV-seropositive.

This chain uses TRBV7-2 with TRBJ2-7; 8 bases match TRBD2. The CDR3 spans 16 residues. Unmatched junction bases numbered 6, after V lost 0 bases and J lost 2 bases. CDR1 is SGHTA, CDR2 FQGNSA, per germline. The CDR3 DNA is TGTGCCAGCAGCTTAGCCCTTGGCGGGGGGACCTACGAGCAGTACTTC. Its protein product is CASSLALGGGTYEQYF.

J is TRBJ1-5 and V is TRBV18; 7 nucleotides line up with TRBD1. The CDR3 totals 14 residues. The V gene end was trimmed by 6 bases and the J gene end by 7 bases; junction bases not matched to a gene: 9. Germline V lookup: CDR1 KGHSH, CDR2 LQKENI. The DNA of the CDR3 is TGTGCCAGCTCGTCCGGACAGGATAACCAGCCCCAGCATTTT. Translation: CASSSGQDNQPQHF.

This clone was seen only once. CDR3 DNA sequence: TGTGCCAGCAGTGCTGGGGACTTAACTGAAGCTTTCTTT. This encodes CASSAGDLTEAFF. The chain combines TRBV6-1 with TRBJ1-1; D might be TRBD1 (5 bases). Trimming cost V 4 bases and J 5 bases, with 11 bases left between them. The CDR3 length is 13 residues. CDR1 and CDR2 from the germline V gene are MNHNS and SASEGT.

The rearrangement joins TRBV7-3 to TRBJ2-7; D is perhaps TRBD2 (7 bases). Trimming took off 5 bases at V and 6 bases at J, with 20 bases between the two ends. This CDR3 has 15 residues. Germline CDR1 is SGHTA and CDR2 is FQGTGA. In DNA, the CDR3 is TGTGCCAGCAGCCGCTCAGGACGGGGGGCCTCCGAGCAGTACTTC. Amino acids: CASSRSGRGASEQYF.

The chain employs TRBV29-1 and TRBJ2-3; 9 bases fit TRBD1. Germline-derived CDR1 and CDR2 are SQVTM and ANQGSEA. This CDR3 has 15 amino acids. The junction had 4 bases not matched to a gene; V was cut back by 1 base and J by 2 bases. CDR3 sequence (DNA): TGCAGCGTTGAAGGGGGACAGGGATCCACAGATACGCAGTATTTT. Translated: CSVEGGQGSTDTQYF.

The V call is TRBV7-9, the J call TRBJ2-3; D perhaps matches TRBD2 (5 bases). The CDR3 has 17 residues. V lost 0 bases and J lost 2, with 15 bases in between. Germline lookup yields CDR1 SEHNR and CDR2 FQNEAQ (reference sequence). This CDR3 reads CASSLARLLGVTDTQYF. The CDR3 DNA reads TGTGCCAGCAGCTTAGCGCGACTCTTGGGAGTCACAGATACGCAGTATTTT. Full variable domain (remainder filled in from reference TRBV7-9 and TRBJ2-3): DTGVSQNPRHKITKRGQNVTFRCDPISEHNRLYWYRQTLGQGPEFLTYFQNEAQLEKSRLLSDRFSAERPKGSFSTLEIQRTEQGDSAMYLCASSLARLLGVTDTQYFGPGTRLTVL.

The chain combines TRBV6-1 with TRBJ2-3; the D gene is possibly TRBD2 (6 bases). CDR3 length: 14 residues. The V end was cut by 8 bases, the J end by 0 bases, with 12 bases between. Germline V gene lookup returns CDR1 MNHNS and CDR2 SASEGT. The CDR3 DNA reads as TGTGCCAGCCTCCGGGAGTCTAGCACAGATACGCAGTATTTT. Translated, it gives CASLRESSTDTQYF.

The chain couples TRBV18 to TRBJ1-1; tentatively, D is TRBD1 (5 bases). The V gene lost 3 bases and the J gene lost 1 base, with 6 bases spanning the gap. There are 13 residues in the CDR3. CDR1 and CDR2 from the germline V gene are KGHSH and LQKENI. The CDR3 spells CASSPGQNTEAFF. CDR3 nucleotide sequence: TGTGCCAGCTCACCCGGACAGAACACTGAAGCTTTCTTT.

This clone has just one count. The chain uses TRBV6-6 and TRBJ2-7, with 7 bases lining up with TRBD1. With V trimmed by 5 bases and J by 5 bases, 15 bases remained unmatched. CDR3 size: 16 residues. The germline V gene has CDR1 MNHNY and CDR2 SVGAGI (reference sequence). CDR3 sequence: CASSTPGQLKSHEQYF. CDR3 coding DNA: TGTGCCAGCAGTACCCCGGGACAGCTCAAATCCCACGAGCAGTACTTC.

This chain uses TRBV9 with TRBJ1-2, with TRBD1 matching 9 bases. The CDR3 has 17 residues. V dropped 4 bases and J dropped 7; count of bases not matched to a gene: 17. Per germline, CDR1 SGDLS and CDR2 YYNGEE. The CDR3 sequence is CASSPRDRESWWSGYTF. In DNA form, the CDR3 reads TGTGCCAGCAGCCCCCGGGACAGGGAATCGTGGTGGAGTGGCTACACCTTC.

The chain uses TRBV29-1 and TRBJ2-1, with TRBD2 identical over 14 bases. With V trimmed by 6 bases and J by 8 bases, 6 bases remained unmatched. CDR3 length: 14 amino acids. Germline CDR1 SQVTM, CDR2 ANQGSEA. The CDR3 loop is CSVEGLAGADEQFF. The CDR3 DNA reads as TGCAGCGTAGAGGGACTAGCGGGGGCCGATGAGCAGTTCTTC.

Only one count was recorded for this clone. The chain joins TRBV4-3 to TRBJ1-2; 7 bases match TRBD1. The CDR3 totals 15 residues. V trimming: 4 bases; J trimming: 0 bases; junction bases outside the gene matches: 5. CDR1 and CDR2 from the germline V gene are LGHNA and YSLEER. The CDR3 coding sequence is TGCGCCAGCAGCCCAAGGGACAGTTCTAACTATGGCTACACCTTC. Translation gives CASSPRDSSNYGYTF.

The V and J genes are TRBV6-5 and TRBJ1-2, with D unclear. This CDR3 spans 15 amino acids. Germline lookup yields CDR1 MNHEY and CDR2 SVGAGI. V was cut by 2 bases and J by 7 bases, with 17 bases left in between. CDR3: CASSYATSSLSGYTF. The CDR3 bases are TGTGCCAGCAGTTACGCTACCTCAAGTCTGAGTGGCTACACCTTC.

On this clone: The junction does not match germline at one end; this may be a read error. The V gene is TRBV9, the J gene TRBJ1-6; no clear D gene. Germline CDR1 and CDR2: SGDLS and YYNGEE. The CDR3 spans 15 residues. CDR3 amino acids: CASGVASSYNSPLHF. As DNA, the CDR3 is TGTGCCAGCGGCGTAGCGAGCTCCTATAATTCACCCCTCCACTTT.

Note on this clone: This sample also contains other DNA sequences that code for the same CDR3. The J gene is TRBJ1-2, the V gene TRBV6-1; D gene unclear. Trimming stripped 1 base from V and 8 bases from J, with 8 bases between. The V gene's germline CDR1 is MNHNS and CDR2 SASEGT. There are 12 residues in the CDR3. In DNA, the CDR3 is TGTGCCAGCAGTGAAGGGGAGGAGGGCTACACCTTC. Amino acids: CASSEGEEGYTF.

The rearrangement joins TRBV18 to TRBJ2-1, with 9 bases lining up with TRBD1. V dropped 5 bases and J dropped 8; count of bases not matched to a gene: 10. Germline values: CDR1 KGHSH, CDR2 LQKENI. The CDR3 covers 15 residues. The CDR3 spells CASSRDRVRVDEQFF. In nucleotides, the CDR3 is TGTGCCAGCTCAAGGGACAGGGTACGAGTCGATGAGCAGTTCTTC. Combining the CDR3 with reference TRBV18 and TRBJ2-1 gives the whole variable domain NAGVMQNPRHLVRRRGQEARLRCSPMKGHSHVYWYRQLPEEGLKFMVYLQKENIIDESGMPKERFSAEFPKEGPSILRIQQVVRGDSAAYFCASSRDRVRVDEQFFGPGTRLTVL.

Concerning this clone itself: Since the CDR3 does not end with the conserved phenylalanine or tryptophan, this likely comes from a read error. The rearrangement joins TRBV28 to TRBJ1-1, with 9 bases aligning to TRBD1. With V trimmed by 6 bases and J by 4 bases, 9 bases remained unmatched. Germline CDR1 and CDR2: MDHEN and SYDVKM. This CDR3 is built from 15 residues. CDR3 loop: CASSGRTGVTTEAFI. The CDR3 region has the DNA TGTGCCAGCAGCGGAAGGACAGGGGTGACCACTGAAGCTTTCATT.

This rearrangement joins TRBV7-9 to TRBJ2-2, with D maybe TRBD1 (6 bases). Trimming cost V 7 bases and J 4 bases, with 16 bases left between them. CDR3 size: 15 residues. Germline V gene lookup returns CDR1 SEHNR and CDR2 FQNEAQ (reference sequence). CDR3 bases: TGTGCCAGCAACGCACAGGGTAAATCCACCGGGGAGCTGTTTTTT. It yields the protein CASNAQGKSTGELFF.

The chain has TRBV4-3 and TRBJ1-6, with D unclear. The CDR3 spans 16 residues. Germline CDR1 is LGHNA and CDR2 is YSLEER. With 2 bases removed from V and 1 base from J, the gap between germline ends came to 9 bases. CDR3 coding DNA: TGCGCCAGCAGCCAACTAGGCGGGTCCTATAATTCACCCCTCCACTTT. It is translated as CASSQLGGSYNSPLHF.

V usage is TRBV10-3 and J usage is TRBJ2-7, with D maybe TRBD2 (6 bases). The germline V gene has CDR1 ENHRY and CDR2 SYGVKD. The CDR3 spans 15 residues. V was cut by 4 bases and J by 6 bases, with 19 bases left in between. CDR3 amino acids: CAISGRDSPDPEQYF. The CDR3 nucleotides read TGTGCCATCAGTGGACGGGACTCTCCCGACCCCGAGCAGTACTTC.

CDR3 region: CASSYSAGELSIYGYTF. As DNA, the CDR3 is TGCGCCAGCAGCTACTCGGCAGGGGAGTTATCAATCTATGGCTACACCTTC. This sequence joins TRBV5-1 and TRBJ1-2, with a possible D match to TRBD1 (6 bases). Germline V gene data show CDR1 as SGHRS and CDR2 as YFSETQ. V lost 3 bases and J 4 bases, leaving 22 bases between the germline ends. CDR3 size: 17 residues.

This CDR3 is CASSRLAGGTDTQYF. In nucleotides, the CDR3 is TGTGCCAGCAGTCGACTAGCGGGGGGAACAGATACGCAGTATTTT. The rearrangement uses TRBV6-1 and TRBJ2-3, with TRBD2 identical over 13 bases. The CDR3 runs 15 residues. Germline V gene lookup returns CDR1 MNHNS and CDR2 SASEGT. The J segment lost 3 bases and the V segment lost 5 bases, leaving 2 bases of the junction unmatched.

V usage is TRBV10-2 and J usage is TRBJ1-1; TRBD1 matches 7 bases. Looked up from germline, CDR1 is WSHSY and CDR2 is SAAADI. CDR3 length equals 14 residues. Trimming cost V 10 bases and J 3 bases; bases outside gene matches: 11. The CDR3 coding sequence is TGCGCCACATCGACGACAGGGTGGGACACTGAAGCTTTCTTT. As protein: CATSTTGWDTEAFF.

This chain uses TRBV7-2 with TRBJ2-5; 10 positions agree with TRBD1. V shed 5 bases, J shed 3 bases, and the junction held 3 bases outside the gene matches. The CDR3 has 14 residues. Germline CDR1 and CDR2: SGHTA and FQGNSA. The chain's CDR3 is CASSQGTGEETQYF. CDR3 sequence (DNA): TGTGCCAGCAGCCAGGGGACAGGGGAAGAGACCCAGTACTTC. Filled out from reference TRBV7-2 and TRBJ2-5, the complete variable domain reads GAGVSQSPSNKVTEKGKDVELRCDPISGHTALYWYRQSLGQGLEFLIYFQGNSAPDKSGLPSDRFSAERTGGSVSTLTIQRTQQEDSAVYLCASSQGTGEETQYFGPGTRLLVL.